This TCR beta chain was profiled in a study of T-cell reconstitution after alpha-beta-depleted transplantation in children. Study conclusions and caveats: Alpha-beta T cells present about two months after transplant were reported to originate from several hundred expanded graft clones. Surviving recipient T cells and thymic progenitors underlay high day-60 TCRbeta diversity in some patients. Diversity and T-cell counts at one year after transplant derived mostly from new T cells.

Molecular barcoding with unique molecular identifiers was used for the TCRbeta library. TCRdb re-called the PCR reads with MiXCR, one entry per CDR3 protein. There are about 300,000 distinct CDR3 sequences in the sample; roughly 7.8% occur only once, and 9.1% lies in the top ten. In regard to this clonotype: Its antigen is undetermined.

The CDR3 runs to 12 residues. The germline gives CDR1 GTSNPN, CDR2 SVGIG (reference sequence). The trim removed 7 bases at V and 7 bases at J, leaving 5 bases unmatched. Sequenced here: peripheral blood, sampled 360 days after TCRalphabeta/CD19-depleted stem cell transplant. The chain uses TRBV30 and TRBJ2-5, with TRBD2 identical over 11 bases. This TCR was recovered from a female patient between 2 and 10 years old who had a stem cell transplant for Fanconi anemia, so the T cells may come from the graft donor. The CDR3 coding sequence is TGTGCCTTAGCGGGGGGGCCAGCGACCCAGTACTTC. Residues: CALAGGPATQYF.